This paragraph reports one T cell receptor (beta chain). Antigen specificity is unknown. The data are from a study of cytomegalovirus exposure and HLA in healthy donors. Study-wide findings and caveats: A classifier reportedly called cytomegalovirus status with high sensitivity and specificity.

The V gene lost 5 bases and the J gene lost 3 bases, with 14 bases spanning the gap. The germline V gene encodes CDR1 SGHDT and CDR2 YYEEEE. CDR3 size: 14 residues. Using immunoSEQ multiplex PCR, the repertoire was profiled, and TCRdb retains in-frame clones only, with some absent. The sample shows 200,000 to 250,000 clones, 75% to 90% of them seen only once. This receptor was obtained from a woman under 40 in good health and CMV-seropositive. V usage is TRBV5-6 and J usage is TRBJ1-1; D is perhaps TRBD1 (6 bases). Sequenced input: PBMCs. The CDR3 DNA reads TGTGCCAGCAGTTTCTGGGGGGCGGACACTGAAGCTTTCTTT. Its translation is CASSFWGADTEAFF.